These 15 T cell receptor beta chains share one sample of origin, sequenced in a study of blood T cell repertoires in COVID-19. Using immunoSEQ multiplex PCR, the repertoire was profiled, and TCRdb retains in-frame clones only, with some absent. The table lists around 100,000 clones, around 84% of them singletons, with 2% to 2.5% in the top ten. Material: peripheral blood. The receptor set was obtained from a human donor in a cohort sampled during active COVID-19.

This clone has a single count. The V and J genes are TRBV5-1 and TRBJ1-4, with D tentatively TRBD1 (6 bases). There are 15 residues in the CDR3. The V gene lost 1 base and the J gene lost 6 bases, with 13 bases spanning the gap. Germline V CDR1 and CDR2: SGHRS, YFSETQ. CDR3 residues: CASSLFGTSDEKLFF. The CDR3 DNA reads TGCGCCAGCAGCTTGTTCGGGACATCGGATGAAAAACTGTTTTTT.

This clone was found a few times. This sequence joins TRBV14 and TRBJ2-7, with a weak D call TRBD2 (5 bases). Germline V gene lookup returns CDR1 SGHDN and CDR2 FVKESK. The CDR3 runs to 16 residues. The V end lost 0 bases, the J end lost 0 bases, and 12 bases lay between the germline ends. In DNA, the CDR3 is TGTGCCAGCAGCCAAGAGGTGGGAGTGGGCTCCTACGAGCAGTACTTC. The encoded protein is CASSQEVGVGSYEQYF.

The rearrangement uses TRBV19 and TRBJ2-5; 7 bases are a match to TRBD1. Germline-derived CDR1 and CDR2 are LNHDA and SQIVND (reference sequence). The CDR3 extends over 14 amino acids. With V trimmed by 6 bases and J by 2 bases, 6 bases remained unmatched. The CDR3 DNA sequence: TGTGCCAGTAGCGTCCAGGGACAGCAAGAGACCCAGTACTTC. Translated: CASSVQGQQETQYF.

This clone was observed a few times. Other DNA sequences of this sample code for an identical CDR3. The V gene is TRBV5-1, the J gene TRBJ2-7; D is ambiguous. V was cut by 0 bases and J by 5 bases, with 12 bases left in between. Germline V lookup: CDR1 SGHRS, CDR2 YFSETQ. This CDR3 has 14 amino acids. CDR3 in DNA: TGCGCCAGCAGCTTGGCGGCAGGTTCTGACGAGCAGTACTTC. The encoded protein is CASSLAAGSDEQYF.

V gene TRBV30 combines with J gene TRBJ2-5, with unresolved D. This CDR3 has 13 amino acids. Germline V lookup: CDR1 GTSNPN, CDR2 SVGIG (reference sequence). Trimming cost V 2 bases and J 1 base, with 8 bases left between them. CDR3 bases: TGTGCCTGGAGTAAACTTATCCAAGAGACCCAGTACTTC. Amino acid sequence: CAWSKLIQETQYF. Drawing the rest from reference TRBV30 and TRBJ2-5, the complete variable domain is SQTIHQWPATLVQPVGSPLSLECTVEGTSNPNLYWYRQAAGRGLQLLFYSVGIGQISSEVPQNLSASRPQDRQFILSSKKLLLSDSGFYLCAWSKLIQETQYFGPGTRLLVL.

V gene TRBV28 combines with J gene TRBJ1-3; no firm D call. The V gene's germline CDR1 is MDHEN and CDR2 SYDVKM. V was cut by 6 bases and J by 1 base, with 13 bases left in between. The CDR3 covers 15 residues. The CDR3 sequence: CASRLASPSGNTIYF. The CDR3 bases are TGTGCCAGCAGATTGGCCAGTCCTTCTGGAAACACCATATATTTT.

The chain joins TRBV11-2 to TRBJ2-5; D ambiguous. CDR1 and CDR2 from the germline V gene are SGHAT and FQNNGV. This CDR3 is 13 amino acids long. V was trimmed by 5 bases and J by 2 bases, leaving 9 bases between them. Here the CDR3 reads CASSVLRQETQYF. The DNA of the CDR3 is TGTGCCAGCAGCGTCTTACGGCAAGAGACCCAGTACTTC.

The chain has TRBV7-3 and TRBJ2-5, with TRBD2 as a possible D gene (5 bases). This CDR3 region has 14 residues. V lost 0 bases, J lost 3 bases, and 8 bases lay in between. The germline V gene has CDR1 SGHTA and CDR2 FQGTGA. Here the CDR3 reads CASSLTDWEETQYF. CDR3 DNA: TGTGCCAGCAGCTTAACGGACTGGGAAGAGACCCAGTACTTC. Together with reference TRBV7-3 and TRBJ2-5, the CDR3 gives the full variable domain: GAGVSQTPSNKVTEKGKYVELRCDPISGHTALYWYRQSLGQGPEFLIYFQGTGAADDSGLPNDRFFAVRPEGSVSTLKIQRTERGDSAVYLCASSLTDWEETQYFGPGTRLLVL.

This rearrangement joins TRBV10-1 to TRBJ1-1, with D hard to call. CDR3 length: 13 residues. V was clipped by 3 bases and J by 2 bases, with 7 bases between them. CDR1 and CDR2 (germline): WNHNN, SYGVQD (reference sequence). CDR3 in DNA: TGCGCCAGCAGTGAAGGAGCAAACACTGAAGCTTTCTTT. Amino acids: CASSEGANTEAFF.

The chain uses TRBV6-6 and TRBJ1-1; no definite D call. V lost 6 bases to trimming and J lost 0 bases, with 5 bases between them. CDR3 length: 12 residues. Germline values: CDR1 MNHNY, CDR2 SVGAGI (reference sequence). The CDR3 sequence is CASRGVNTEAFF. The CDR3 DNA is TGTGCCAGCAGGGGCGTGAACACTGAAGCTTTCTTT.

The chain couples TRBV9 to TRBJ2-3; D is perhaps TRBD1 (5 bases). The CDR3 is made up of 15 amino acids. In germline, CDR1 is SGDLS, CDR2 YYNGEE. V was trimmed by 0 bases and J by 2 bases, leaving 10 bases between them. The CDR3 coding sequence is TGTGCCAGCAGCGTAGCTCAGGGAAACACAGATACGCAGTATTTT. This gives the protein CASSVAQGNTDTQYF.

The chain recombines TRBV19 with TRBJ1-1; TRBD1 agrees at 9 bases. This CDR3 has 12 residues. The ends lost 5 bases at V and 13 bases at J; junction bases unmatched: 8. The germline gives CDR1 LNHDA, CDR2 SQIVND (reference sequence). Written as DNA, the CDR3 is TGTGCCAGTAGTTTTCGGACAGGGGAATGTTTCTTT. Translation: CASSFRTGECFF.

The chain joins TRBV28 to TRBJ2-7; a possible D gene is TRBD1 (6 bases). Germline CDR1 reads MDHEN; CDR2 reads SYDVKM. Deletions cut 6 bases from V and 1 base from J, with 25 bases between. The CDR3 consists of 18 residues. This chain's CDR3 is CASSSPIGRQVRSYEQYF. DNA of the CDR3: TGTGCCAGCAGCTCACCGATTGGGCGACAGGTTAGATCCTACGAGCAGTACTTC.

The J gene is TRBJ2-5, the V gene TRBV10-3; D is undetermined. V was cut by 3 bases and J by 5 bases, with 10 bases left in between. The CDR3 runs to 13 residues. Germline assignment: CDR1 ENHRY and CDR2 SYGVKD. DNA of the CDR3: TGTGCCATCAGTGATTTCCCCGGGGAGACCCAGTACTTC. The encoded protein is CAISDFPGETQYF.

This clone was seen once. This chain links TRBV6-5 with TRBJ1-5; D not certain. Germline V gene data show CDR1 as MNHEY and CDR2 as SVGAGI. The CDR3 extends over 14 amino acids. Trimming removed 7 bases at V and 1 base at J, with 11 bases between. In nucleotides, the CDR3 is TGTGCCAGCAAGGCGGCGGAAAGCAATCAGCCCCAGCATTTT. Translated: CASKAAESNQPQHF.